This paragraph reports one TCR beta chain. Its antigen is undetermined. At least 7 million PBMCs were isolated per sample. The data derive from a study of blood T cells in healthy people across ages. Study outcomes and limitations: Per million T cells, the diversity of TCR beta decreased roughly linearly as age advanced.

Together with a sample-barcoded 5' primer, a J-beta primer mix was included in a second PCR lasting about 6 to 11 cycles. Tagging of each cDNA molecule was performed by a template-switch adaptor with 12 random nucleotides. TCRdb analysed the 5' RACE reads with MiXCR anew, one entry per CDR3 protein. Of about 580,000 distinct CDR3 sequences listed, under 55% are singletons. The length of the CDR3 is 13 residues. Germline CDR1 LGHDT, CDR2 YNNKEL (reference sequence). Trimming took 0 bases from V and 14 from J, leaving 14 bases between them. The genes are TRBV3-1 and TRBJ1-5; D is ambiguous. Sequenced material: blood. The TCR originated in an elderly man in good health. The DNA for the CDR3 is TGTGCCAGCAGCCAAGATTCTGGCGGCAGAGAGCATTTT. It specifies CASSQDSGGREHF. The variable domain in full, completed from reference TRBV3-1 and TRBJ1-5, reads DTAVSQTPKYLVTQMGNDKSIKCEQNLGHDTMYWYKQDSKKFLKIMFSYNNKELIINETVPNRFSPKSPDKAHLNLHINSLELGDSAVYFCASSQDSGGREHFGDGTRLSIL.